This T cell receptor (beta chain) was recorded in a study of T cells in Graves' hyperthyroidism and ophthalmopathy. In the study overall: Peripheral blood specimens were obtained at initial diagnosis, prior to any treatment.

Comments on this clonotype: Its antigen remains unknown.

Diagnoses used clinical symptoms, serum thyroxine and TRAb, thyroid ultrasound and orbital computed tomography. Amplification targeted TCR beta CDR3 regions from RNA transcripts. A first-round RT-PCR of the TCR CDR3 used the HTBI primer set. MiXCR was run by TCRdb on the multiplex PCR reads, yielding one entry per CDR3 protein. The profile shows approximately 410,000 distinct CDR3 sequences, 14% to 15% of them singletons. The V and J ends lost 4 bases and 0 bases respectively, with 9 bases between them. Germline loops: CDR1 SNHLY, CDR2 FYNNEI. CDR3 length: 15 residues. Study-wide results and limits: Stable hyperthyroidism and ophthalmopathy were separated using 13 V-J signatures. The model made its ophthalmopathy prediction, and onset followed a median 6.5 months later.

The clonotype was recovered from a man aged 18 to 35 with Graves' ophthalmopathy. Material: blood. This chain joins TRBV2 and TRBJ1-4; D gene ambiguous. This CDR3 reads CASSAHSATNEKLFF. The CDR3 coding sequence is TGTGCCAGCAGTGCCCACAGTGCAACTAATGAAAAACTGTTTTTT.